The text below deals with one T cell receptor beta chain. The antigen this receptor binds is unknown. Per-nucleotide qualities are absent, and no much larger clonotype sits a single base away. This sample is drawn from a study of early T cells in non-severe SARS-CoV-2 infection (dated by TCRdb to about 2021). Context from the whole study: Because TCR sequencing was done on bulk RNA from unsorted whole blood, the alpha and beta chains could not be paired. What the work shows at the level of the full study, not this receptor alone: VDJdb matching was skewed toward anti-spike CD8 responses and likely underestimated virus-specific expansions by missing private and CD4 specificities.

A case-control design nested within a healthcare worker cohort in London, UK, was used, with weekly nasopharyngeal swab PCR tests and blood sampling performed. Healthcare workers were recruited during the week of the UK lockdown, between 23 and 31 March 2020, and followed weekly for up to roughly 15 weeks. Library prep was done by 5' RACE. Instrument on record: NextSeq 500. The TCR library protocol attached unique molecular identifiers to individual cDNA molecules to correct for sequencing error and PCR bias. Sequencing covered both TCR alpha and beta chains, and within each sample the abundances of alpha and beta sequences were tightly co-correlated. From the authors' description of their analysis: V gene, J gene and CDR3 annotation of TCR sequences was performed with Decombinator V4. Expanded TCRs were defined as changing significantly between any two time points under a Poisson model with p below 0.0001. TCR abundances were normalised to the total number of TCRs sequenced in each sample and reported as counts per million. TRAV1-2 paired with TRAJ12, TRAJ20 or TRAJ33 defined MAIT TCRs, while TRAV10 paired with TRAJ18 defined iNKT TCRs. VDJdb, accessed on 1 November 2021, was searched for TCRs annotated for CMV, EBV and SARS-CoV-2, and TCRs annotated for more than one antigen were excluded. TCRdb redid the processing of the public reads, applying fastp at Q25 and MiXCR, and retained in-frame beta chains. Rows merge per CDR3 protein into single entries with the most common DNA and genes. The V and J calls follow TCRdb's processing rather than the paper's. This sample has about 23,000 distinct CDR3 sequences in its table, and 5.3% of those were observed once. Around 10% of the sample rests with the top ten.

The CDR3, cysteine through phenylalanine, is 14 amino acids long. The sequence is cut down to CDR3 DNA, 42 bases in frame from base 1. CDR1 and CDR2 (LGHNA, YNFKEQ) derive from the germline V gene. V is cut back by 4 bases and J by 10 bases, with 8 bases in the junction unmatched. Sequencing input: whole blood. The chain couples TRBV4-2 to TRBJ2-1, and 9 bases in between align with TRBD1. The sequence was collected from an adult who was a healthcare worker with PCR-confirmed SARS-CoV-2 infection or an uninfected control (not recorded which). The DNA is TGTGCCAGCAGCCCCCCGGGACAGGGACCCGAGCAGTTCTTC. This sequence encodes CASSPPGQGPEQFF.